The count of the clone carrying this TCR beta chain is one. Its antigen is still unknown. The data belong to a study of CD8 T cells in Susac syndrome. Trimming removed 1 base from V and 5 bases from J, with 3 bases in between. The CDR3 length is 11 residues. CDR1 SQVTM and CDR2 ANQGSEA come from the germline V gene. When the RNA was reverse transcribed, random hexamers were used with an input of roughly 0.5 to 1 ug. TCRdb re-derived calls from the immunoSEQ multiplex PCR reads in MiXCR, one entry per CDR3 protein. The data hold about 190,000 distinct CDR3 sequences, with just under 95% observed a single time. Broader study findings: A relatively small number of individuals underwent TCR sequencing and HLA analysis.

Sequenced: CD8+ T cells from PBMCs. The clonotype comes from a human donor with Susac syndrome. The chain combines TRBV29-1 with TRBJ2-1, with D uncertain. The CDR3 is CSVEGNNEQFF. The CDR3 DNA reads as TGCAGCGTTGAAGGTAACAATGAGCAGTTCTTC.